The sample holds a few counts of the clone carrying this T cell receptor beta chain. As yet, its antigen is unknown. The CDR3 end falls 3 residues outside the read, so it is completed with the germline J gene. CDR1 SGHTA and CDR2 FQGNSA come from the germline V gene. Unmatched junction bases numbered 9, after V lost 7 bases and J lost 7 bases. CDR3 length: 15 amino acids. The source of the sample is a study of T cell clonality in common variable immunodeficiency. The study, taken as a whole, reports: In common variable immunodeficiency, TCR beta chains reportedly carried fewer deletions and N-nucleotide insertions. Repertoire-complication correlations in CVID were limited by patient heterogeneity. TCRbeta clonality was increased in CVID versus healthy controls.

Generated by immunoSEQ multiplex PCR, the TCRdb table keeps only in-frame clones and is missing some. This sample comprises 40,000 to 50,000 clones, none seen once only. The TCR was taken from a human donor with common variable immunodeficiency. Sequenced input: peripheral blood mononuclear cells. This rearrangement joins TRBV7-2 to TRBJ2-5; 13 positions match TRBD2. The CDR3 sequence: CASTLTSGGPATQYF. The part of the CDR3 DNA that was read is TGTGCCAGCACCCTGACTAGCGGGGGGCCAGCGACC.